This T cell receptor (beta chain) was sequenced during a study of blood T cell repertoires in COVID-19. Study at large: Spain, Italy and the United States supplied samples that represented acute and convalescent COVID-19. Nucleic acid was either cDNA or gDNA, and it came from T cells, B-cell-depleted T cells, or PBMCs.

In the source study's methods: Estimation of nucleated cell counts relied on the amplification of reference gene primers. Sequencing was performed with immunoSEQ multiplex PCR; in TCRdb, only in-frame clones are kept and a portion is missing. Clone size and the V and J calls come from that table; the DNA yielded D and trimming. This repertoire shows 150,000 to 170,000 clones, roughly 80% found once; its top ten account for roughly 3.7%. Trimming cost V 6 bases and J 1 base, with 6 bases left between them. The CDR3 contains 12 residues. The chain uses TRBV12-3 or TRBV12-4 and TRBJ1-1; D unresolved. Sequenced sample: peripheral blood. The clonotype was recovered from a woman of 80 years or more with acute or convalescent COVID-19. CDR3 in amino acids: CASSPGNTEAFF. The CDR3 bases are TGTGCCAGCAGCCCAGGGAACACTGAAGCTTTCTTT.